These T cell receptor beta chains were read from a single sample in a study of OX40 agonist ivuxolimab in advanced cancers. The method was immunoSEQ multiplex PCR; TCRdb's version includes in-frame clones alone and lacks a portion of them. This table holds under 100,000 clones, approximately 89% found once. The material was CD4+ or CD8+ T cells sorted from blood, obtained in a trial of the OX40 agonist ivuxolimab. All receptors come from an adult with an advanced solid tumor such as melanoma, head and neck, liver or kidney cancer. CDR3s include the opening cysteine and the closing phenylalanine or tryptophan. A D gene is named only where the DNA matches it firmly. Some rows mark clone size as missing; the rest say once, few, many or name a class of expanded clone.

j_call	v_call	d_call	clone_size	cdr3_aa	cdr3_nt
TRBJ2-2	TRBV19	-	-	CASRLETNTGELFF	TGTGCCAGTAGACTTGAAACGAACACCGGGGAGCTGTTTTTT
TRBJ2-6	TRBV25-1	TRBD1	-	CASSGGQGVAGANVLTF	TGTGCCAGCAGTGGGGGACAGGGTGTAGCTGGGGCCAACGTCCTGACTTTC
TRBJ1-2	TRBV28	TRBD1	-	CASARDSNYGYTF	TGTGCCAGCGCTAGGGACAGTAACTATGGCTACACCTTC
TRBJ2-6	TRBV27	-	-	CASSLWYSGANVLTF	TGTGCCAGCAGTTTATGGTACTCTGGGGCCAACGTCCTGACTTTC
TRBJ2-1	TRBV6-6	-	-	CASSYTYNEQFF	TGTGCCAGCAGTTACACCTACAATGAGCAGTTCTTC
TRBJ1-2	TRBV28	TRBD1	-	CASSPRDRGHGYTF	TGTGCCAGCAGTCCGAGGGACAGGGGGCACGGCTACACCTTC
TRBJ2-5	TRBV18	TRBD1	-	CASSPGTGGQETQYF	TGTGCCAGCTCACCCGGGACAGGGGGCCAAGAGACCCAGTACTTC
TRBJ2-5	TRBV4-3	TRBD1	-	CASSQTLQGAQGTQYF	TGCGCCAGCAGCCAGACCCTACAGGGGGCGCAAGGGACCCAGTACTTC
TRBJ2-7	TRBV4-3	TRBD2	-	CASSQDLAGGGREQYF	TGCGCCAGCAGCCAAGATCTGGCGGGGGGGGGCCGCGAGCAGTACTTC
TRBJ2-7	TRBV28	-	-	CASSLSGPSSYEQYF	TGTGCCAGCAGTTTATCGGGTCCGAGCTCCTACGAGCAGTACTTC
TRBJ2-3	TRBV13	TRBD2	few	CASSMLAGVITDTQYF	TGTGCCAGCAGCATGCTAGCGGGGGTGATCACAGATACGCAGTATTTT
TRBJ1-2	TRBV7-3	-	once	CASSPSGEGFSYTF	TGTGCCAGCAGCCCCTCTGGGGAAGGGTTTAGCTACACCTTC
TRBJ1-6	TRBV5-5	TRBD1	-	CASSGATGGYSPLHF	TGTGCCAGCAGCGGGGCCACAGGGGGGTATTCACCCCTCCACTTT
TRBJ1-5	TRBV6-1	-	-	CASSAPTDSNQPQHF	TGTGCCAGCAGTGCCCCTACAGATAGCAATCAGCCCCAGCATTTT
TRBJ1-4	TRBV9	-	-	CASSLDASSEKLFF	TGTGCCAGCAGCCTAGACGCCAGCAGCGAAAAACTGTTTTTT